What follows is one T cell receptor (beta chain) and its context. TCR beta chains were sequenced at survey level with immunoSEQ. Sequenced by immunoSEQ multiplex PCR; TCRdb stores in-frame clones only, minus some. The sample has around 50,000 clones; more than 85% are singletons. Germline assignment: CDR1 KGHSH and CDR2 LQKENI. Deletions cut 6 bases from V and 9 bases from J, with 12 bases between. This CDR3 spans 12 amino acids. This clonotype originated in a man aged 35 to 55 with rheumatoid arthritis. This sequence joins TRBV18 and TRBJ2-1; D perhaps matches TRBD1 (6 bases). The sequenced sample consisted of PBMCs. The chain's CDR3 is CASSDTGPEQFF. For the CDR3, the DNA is TGTGCCAGCTCTGACACAGGGCCTGAGCAGTTCTTC.